The next 23 T cell receptor beta chains were all read from a single sample in a study of cytomegalovirus exposure and HLA in healthy donors (dated by TCRdb to the late 2010s). The protocol used for the library was the immunoSEQ multiplex PCR assay. For the multiplex PCR, a mixture combining 60 forward primers for TCR Vbeta segments and 13 reverse primers for TCR Jbeta segments was used. Entries here come from immuneACCESS through TCRdb and include only in-frame sequences with V and J called. Some clones fail to appear in such tables; in the studies checked, an unresolved V gene covers under half of the shortfall, and the cause of the remainder is unknown. This sample holds over 150,000 clones; about four fifths were observed only once. The top ten clones comprise roughly 13% of the sample. Sequenced: PBMCs. These receptor sequences come from a woman aged 45-65 years in good health and CMV-seronegative.

V is TRBV11-2 and J is TRBJ1-4; D perhaps matches TRBD1 (5 bases). Germline lookup yields CDR1 SGHAT and CDR2 FQNNGV. Trimming stripped 0 bases from V and 0 bases from J, with 11 bases between. This CDR3 comprises 17 residues. This CDR3 reads CASSLERTKATNEKLFF. CDR3 bases: TGTGCCAGCAGCTTAGAAAGGACAAAAGCAACTAATGAAAAACTGTTTTTT.

The CDR3 DNA follows: TGTGCCAGCAGTCCCCCTACCGGGACAGGGTCCATTCAGTACTTC. It encodes CASSPPTGTGSIQYF. This chain joins TRBV5-5 and TRBJ2-4; the match to TRBD1 covers 9 bases. J was trimmed by 9 bases and V by 5 bases; bases with no gene match: 12. This CDR3 region has 15 residues. Germline loops: CDR1 SGHKS, CDR2 YYEKEE (reference sequence).

This chain connects TRBV30 to TRBJ2-3; no firm D call. CDR1 is GTSNPN and CDR2 is SVGIG in the germline V gene (reference sequence). V lost 2 bases, J lost 0 bases, and 3 bases lay in between. CDR3 length equals 12 residues. The CDR3, as DNA: TGTGCCTGGAGTTATAGCACAGATACGCAGTATTTT. Protein product: CAWSYSTDTQYF.

This clone was recorded once. Since a far larger clone is one base different, this is likely a read error. The chain is built from TRBV9 and TRBJ2-7, with unresolved D. Judging by the DNA end, TRBJ2-1 fits better; the J call may be wrong. The CDR3 totals 13 residues. Germline loops: CDR1 SGDLS, CDR2 YYNGEE. CDR3 sequence (DNA): TGTGCCAGCAGCGTAGGGGCCCGAAACGAGCAGTTCTTC. Translated, it gives CASSVGARNEQFF.

This chain uses TRBV7-7 with TRBJ2-1, with no clear D. V lost 1 base, J lost 4 bases, and 5 bases lay in between. CDR1 is SSHAT and CDR2 is FNYEAQ in the germline V gene (reference sequence). CDR3 length equals 13 residues. The CDR3 region is CASSLDFYNEQFF. In DNA form, the CDR3 reads TGTGCCAGCAGCTTAGACTTTTACAATGAGCAGTTCTTC.

CDR3 bases: TGTGCCAGCCCCGATTTTTACGGTGAGCAGTTCTTC. As protein: CASPDFYGEQFF. This chain links TRBV5-8 with TRBJ2-1; D gene ambiguous. V was cut by 7 bases and J by 9 bases, with 14 bases left in between. Germline CDR1 reads SGHTS; CDR2 reads YDEGEE. The length of the CDR3 is 12 residues. Looking up the rest from reference TRBV5-8 and TRBJ2-1 gives the full variable domain: EAGVTQSPTHLIKTRGQQATLRCSPISGHTSVYWYQQALGLGLQFLLWYDEGEERNRGNFPPRFSGRQFPNYSSELNVNALELEDSALYLCASPDFYGEQFFGPGTRLTVL.

CDR3 sequence (DNA): TGTGCCAGCAGGGGGCAGGGGGAGGTCTATGGCTACACCTTC. Its translation is CASRGQGEVYGYTF. V usage is TRBV25-1 and J usage is TRBJ1-2, with 7 bases fitting TRBD1. Looked up from germline, CDR1 is MGHDK and CDR2 is SYGVNS. After removal of 6 bases from V and 4 bases from J, the junction contained 8 bases not matched to a gene. This CDR3 has 14 amino acids.

V and J are TRBV19 and TRBJ2-5, with D maybe TRBD1 (6 bases). This CDR3 spans 14 amino acids. Trimming took 5 bases from V and 4 from J, leaving 14 bases between them. The V gene's germline CDR1 is LNHDA and CDR2 SQIVND (reference sequence). For the CDR3, the DNA is TGTGCCAGTAGTGATACAGGGTACCGAGAGACCCAGTACTTC. It translates to CASSDTGYRETQYF.

The genes are TRBV29-1 and TRBJ1-1, with 8 bases matching TRBD1. Germline V lookup: CDR1 SQVTM, CDR2 ANQGSEA. This CDR3 spans 13 amino acids. J was trimmed by 5 bases and V by 5 bases; bases with no gene match: 7. The chain's CDR3 is CSVTDRVGTEAFF. CDR3 nucleotide sequence: TGCAGCGTTACGGACAGGGTTGGTACTGAAGCTTTCTTT.

The chain joins TRBV6-6 to TRBJ2-1; 8 nucleotides line up with TRBD2. Germline CDR1 is MNHNY and CDR2 is SVGAGI (reference sequence). Germline trimming cut 5 bases from V and 2 bases from J; bases unmatched to any gene: 5. The CDR3 covers 15 residues. DNA of the CDR3: TGTGCCAGCAGTCCGAGCGGGAGCCCCTACAATGAGCAGTTCTTC. This gives the protein CASSPSGSPYNEQFF.

The rearrangement joins TRBV6-6 to TRBJ1-5; 11 bases map to TRBD1. The V gene's germline CDR1 is MNHNY and CDR2 SVGAGI (reference sequence). The CDR3 spans 14 residues. J was trimmed by 5 bases and V by 5 bases; bases with no gene match: 2. CDR3 loop: CASSTGQGDQPQHF. CDR3 in DNA: TGTGCCAGCAGTACGGGACAGGGGGATCAGCCCCAGCATTTT.

The genes are TRBV28 and TRBJ1-2, with TRBD1 matching 8 bases. Germline CDR1 MDHEN, CDR2 SYDVKM. V lost 6 bases to trimming and J lost 4 bases; unmatched junction nucleotides: 1. CDR3 length equals 12 residues. CDR3 DNA: TGTGCCAGCAGCCAGGGGGCCTATGGCTACACCTTC. Translated, it gives CASSQGAYGYTF.

The V gene is TRBV6-4, the J gene TRBJ2-7, with TRBD1 matching 7 bases. Looked up from germline, CDR1 is MRHNA and CDR2 is SNTAGT. The CDR3 has 15 residues. V gave up 5 bases and J gave up 3 bases; unmatched junction bases: 10. The CDR3 DNA reads TGTGCCAGCAGTCCTGGAAGGGGGCAACTCTACGAGCAGTACTTC. Translation gives CASSPGRGQLYEQYF.

This chain joins TRBV7-2 and TRBJ2-2; TRBD2 agrees at 8 bases. The CDR3 runs 16 residues. Germline CDR1 and CDR2: SGHTA and FQGNSA. The V gene end was trimmed by 2 bases and the J gene end by 0 bases; junction bases not matched to a gene: 2. CDR3 DNA: TGTGCCAGCAGCTTACGGGGGGGGTCGAACACCGGGGAGCTGTTTTTT. Translated: CASSLRGGSNTGELFF.

The chain combines TRBV7-2 with TRBJ2-2; 8 bases fit TRBD2. The CDR3 covers 15 residues. The trim removed 4 bases at V and 6 bases at J, leaving 7 bases unmatched. Germline CDR1 is SGHTA and CDR2 is FQGNSA. The CDR3 bases are TGTGCCAGCAGCTCCGGGGGGGGGAATTCCGGGGAGCTGTTTTTT. Amino acids: CASSSGGGNSGELFF.

This clone was counted a single time. Other DNA sequences in this specimen translate into the identical CDR3. The V gene is TRBV6-5, the J gene TRBJ1-2, with 9 bases aligning to TRBD1. V was clipped by 6 bases and J by 5 bases; unmatched bases: 7. Germline V gene sequence: CDR1 MNHEY, CDR2 SVGAGI. This CDR3 spans 14 amino acids. The CDR3 protein is CASSRTGDTYGYTF. CDR3 nucleotides: TGTGCCAGCAGCAGGACAGGGGACACTTATGGCTACACCTTC.

The CDR3 protein is CASSLGAGSEETQYF. CDR3 DNA sequence: TGTGCCAGCAGCTTGGGAGCGGGGTCGGAAGAGACCCAGTACTTC. The rearrangement joins TRBV7-2 to TRBJ2-5; 7 positions agree with TRBD2. The CDR3 runs to 15 residues. CDR1 and CDR2 from the germline V gene are SGHTA and FQGNSA. J gave up 3 bases and V 3 bases, and 7 bases lay outside the gene matches.

This clone has just one count. This chain joins TRBV14 and TRBJ2-3, with D possibly being TRBD1 (6 bases). The germline V gene has CDR1 SGHDN and CDR2 FVKESK. The CDR3 runs to 17 residues. V was trimmed by 4 bases and J by 5 bases, leaving 22 bases between them. DNA for the CDR3: TGTGCCAGCAGCCGAGAACAACAGGGACCAAGGCAAGATACGCAGTATTTT. Translation gives CASSREQQGPRQDTQYF.

This clone was observed a few times. The rearrangement links TRBV19 to TRBJ2-2, with D perhaps matching TRBD2 (6 bases). The germline V gene has CDR1 LNHDA and CDR2 SQIVND (reference sequence). The germline V and J ends were trimmed by 1 base and 4 bases, with 13 bases remaining between them. CDR3 size: 16 residues. DNA of the CDR3: TGTGCCAGTAGTATAGTGGGGGGAGAGGTCACCGGGGAGCTGTTTTTT. It translates to CASSIVGGEVTGELFF.

This chain links TRBV28 with TRBJ1-5; 7 positions agree with TRBD1. There are 13 residues in the CDR3. Per germline, CDR1 MDHEN and CDR2 SYDVKM. Trimming at V came to 6 bases and at J to 6 bases, leaving 5 bases not matched to a gene. The CDR3 loop is CASRSTGVQPQHF. For the CDR3, the DNA is TGTGCCAGCAGATCAACAGGGGTTCAGCCCCAGCATTTT.

This CDR3 reads CASSWSGDTDTQYF. The CDR3 DNA sequence: TGCGCCAGCAGCTGGAGCGGGGACACAGATACGCAGTATTTT. V usage is TRBV5-1 and J usage is TRBJ2-3, with 7 positions matching TRBD2. Per the germline V gene, CDR1 is SGHRS and CDR2 is YFSETQ. This CDR3 has 14 amino acids. The ends lost 3 bases at V and 2 bases at J; junction bases unmatched: 3.

Only a few counts were recorded for this clone. The chain recombines TRBV9 with TRBJ1-2; D gene unclear. V lost 4 bases and J 5 bases, leaving 9 bases between the germline ends. Germline CDR1 SGDLS, CDR2 YYNGEE. The CDR3 covers 12 residues. The CDR3 DNA follows: TGTGCCAGCAGCCCTAGCGGGTATGGCTACACCTTC. Amino acids: CASSPSGYGYTF.

This rearrangement joins TRBV6-4 to TRBJ2-3; D is perhaps TRBD1 (5 bases). The germline V gene encodes CDR1 MRHNA and CDR2 SNTAGT. This CDR3 is 15 amino acids long. V was clipped by 4 bases and J by 2 bases, with 13 bases between them. The DNA of the CDR3 is TGTGCCAGCAGTGTAGAGGCAGGGAACACAGATACGCAGTATTTT. This codes for CASSVEAGNTDTQYF.